Sequencing of this T cell receptor (beta chain) was carried out in a study of cytomegalovirus exposure and HLA in healthy donors. Missing from this donor's record is the CMV serostatus. 13 Jbeta primers and 60 Vbeta primers were used for the PCR. Sequencing used immunoSEQ multiplex PCR; TCRdb keeps in-frame clones, though not all of them. The top ten hold around 1.6% of the sample, which has some 130,000 clones, roughly 70% seen once. Worth noting for this clone: The target antigen is unknown.

Overall study findings and caveats: Trimming of TCR beta V- and J-genes showed a link, identified in a later analysis, to a missense DCLRE1C variant.

Sequenced sample: PBMCs. The TCR was taken from a human donor in good health.

The CDR3 reads CASSPNRLAHSYEQYF. In DNA form, the CDR3 reads TGTGCCAGCTCACCAAATCGCCTAGCCCACTCCTACGAGCAGTACTTC. The genes are TRBV18 and TRBJ2-7; D is possibly TRBD2 (5 bases). Germline CDR1 is KGHSH and CDR2 is LQKENI. The length of the CDR3 is 16 residues. Trimming stripped 2 bases from V and 0 bases from J, with 14 bases between.